This entry lists 18 T cell receptor beta chains sequenced from one sample in a study of shared clonotypes between healthy human individuals. TCRdb's table, derived via immunoSEQ multiplex PCR, lists solely in-frame clones and lacks some. The table shows approximately 2,000,000 clones, with 85% to 95% occurring only once. The sample comprised naive CD4+ T cells from PBMCs. The subset denotes: CD45RA+ positively selected. These receptors originate from a man aged 18 to 29 in good health. Some clones in this sample may be carry-over from other donors' samples.

The rearrangement joins TRBV7-6 to TRBJ1-2; a weak D match, TRBD1 (5 bases). The CDR3 has 12 residues. V lost 6 bases to trimming and J lost 6 bases, with 11 bases between them. CDR1 SGHVS and CDR2 FNYEAQ come from the germline V gene. The DNA of the CDR3 is TGTGCCAGCAGGGGCAGGGATCATGGCTACACCTTC. Translation gives CASRGRDHGYTF. The whole variable domain, filled in from reference TRBV7-6 and TRBJ1-2, reads GAGVSQSPRYKVTKRGQDVALRCDPISGHVSLYWYRQALGQGPEFLTYFNYEAQQDKSGLPNDRFSAERPEGSISTLTIQRTEQRDSAMYRCASRGRDHGYTFGSGTRLTVV.

This clone was picked up one time. This rearrangement joins TRBV18 to TRBJ1-4, with a possible D match to TRBD1 (5 bases). This CDR3 comprises 16 residues. V was pared by 3 bases and J by 0 bases, with 11 bases between. Germline CDR1 reads KGHSH; CDR2 reads LQKENI. This CDR3 reads CASSPGQAATNEKLFF. For the CDR3, the DNA is TGTGCCAGCTCACCGGGGCAGGCTGCAACTAATGAAAAACTGTTTTTT.

A note on this clone: Other DNA sequences from this sample encode an identical CDR3 as well. The chain carries TRBV7-2 and TRBJ2-5, with D uncertain. V lost 4 bases and J 4 bases, leaving 7 bases between the germline ends. CDR3 length equals 12 residues. The germline V gene has CDR1 SGHTA and CDR2 FQGNSA. The CDR3 DNA sequence: TGTGCCAGCAGCTCAAGGGCAGAGACCCAGTACTTC. Its protein product is CASSSRAETQYF.

The CDR3 protein is CSAPGTGEQYF. Here the CDR3 DNA reads TGCAGTGCTCCTGGGACAGGCGAGCAGTACTTC. This chain uses TRBV20-1 with TRBJ2-7, with 8 bases that match TRBD1. The germline V gene has CDR1 DFQATT and CDR2 SNEGSKA (reference sequence). CDR3 length equals 11 residues. The trim removed 5 bases at V and 6 bases at J, leaving 3 bases unmatched.

The gene calls are TRBV7-3 and TRBJ2-2, with TRBD2 as a possible D gene (5 bases). The CDR3 loop spans 15 amino acids. CDR1 and CDR2 (germline): SGHTA, FQGTGA. Trimming shortened V by 5 bases and J by 6 bases, and 16 bases separated the two germline ends. CDR3 region: CASSPTRGPAGELFF. DNA of the CDR3: TGTGCCAGCAGCCCCACTCGGGGTCCCGCCGGGGAGCTGTTTTTT.

The chain uses TRBV19 and TRBJ1-5; D is ambiguous. The ends were cut back, 0 bases at V and 3 bases at J, with 3 bases in the middle. The CDR3 loop spans 13 amino acids. Per the germline V gene, CDR1 is LNHDA and CDR2 is SQIVND (reference sequence). The CDR3 region is CASSIDPNQPQHF. The CDR3 DNA sequence: TGTGCCAGTAGTATAGATCCCAATCAGCCCCAGCATTTT.

CDR3 region: CASSDSGSGTDTQYF. CDR3 DNA: TGTGCCAGCAGTGATTCCGGGAGCGGCACAGATACGCAGTATTTT. The chain has TRBV6-1 and TRBJ2-3, with D tentatively TRBD2 (6 bases). This CDR3 spans 15 amino acids. In germline, CDR1 is MNHNS, CDR2 SASEGT. V was clipped by 3 bases and J by 1 base, with 11 bases between them.

CDR3 region: CASSSGTSGSINEQFF. The CDR3 DNA sequence: TGTGCCAGCAGCTCCGGGACTAGCGGGAGTATAAATGAGCAGTTCTTC. The chain employs TRBV5-4 and TRBJ2-1, with TRBD2 identical over 14 bases. CDR1 and CDR2 from the germline V gene are SGHNT and YYREEE (reference sequence). J lost 7 bases, V lost 3 bases, and 6 bases had no gene match. The CDR3 contains 16 residues.

V gene TRBV28 combines with J gene TRBJ2-7, with D maybe TRBD1 (6 bases). The CDR3 length is 15 residues. V shed 5 bases and J shed 1 base, with 15 bases lying between them. Germline V gene lookup returns CDR1 MDHEN and CDR2 SYDVKM. The CDR3 region has the DNA TGTGCCAGCAGTGATACAGGGTTAAGTTCCTACGAGCAGTACTTC. It codes for CASSDTGLSSYEQYF.

DNA for the CDR3: TGTGCCAGCTCGGGGGGGACCCCTGGCTACACCTTC. Protein: CASSGGTPGYTF. V and J are TRBV6-6 and TRBJ1-2, with D possibly TRBD1 on 5 matching bases. V was pared by 8 bases and J by 7 bases, with 14 bases between. The CDR3 extends over 12 amino acids. Germline V gene lookup returns CDR1 MNHNY and CDR2 SVGAGI (reference sequence).

The V call is TRBV5-4, the J call TRBJ2-3; tentatively, D is TRBD1 (5 bases). The CDR3 runs to 14 residues. In germline, CDR1 is SGHNT, CDR2 YYREEE (reference sequence). Trimming stripped 10 bases from V and 4 bases from J, with 19 bases between. The DNA for the CDR3 is TGTGCCTCCGAAGCCCAGGGTTTATCAGATACGCAGTATTTT. Protein: CASEAQGLSDTQYF.

This chain joins TRBV7-2 and TRBJ2-1; D not certain. This CDR3 has 11 residues. The germline V and J ends were trimmed by 2 bases and 8 bases, with 4 bases remaining between them. The germline V gene encodes CDR1 SGHTA and CDR2 FQGNSA. The CDR3 region has the DNA TGTGCCAGCAGCTTATTCTATGAGCAGTTCTTC. Translated: CASSLFYEQFF.

V usage is TRBV7-3 and J usage is TRBJ1-3, with TRBD1 identical over 9 bases. CDR1 and CDR2 from the germline V gene are SGHTA and FQGTGA. Unmatched junction bases numbered 7, after V lost 5 bases and J lost 2 bases. CDR3 length equals 16 residues. The CDR3: CASSPGQGSAGNTIYF. DNA for the CDR3: TGTGCCAGCAGCCCCGGACAGGGGAGCGCTGGAAACACCATATATTTT.

This sequence joins TRBV14 and TRBJ2-1; D perhaps matches TRBD1 (5 bases). The ends were cut back, 0 bases at V and 3 bases at J, with 12 bases in the middle. CDR1 is SGHDN, CDR2 FVKESK, per germline. The CDR3 spans 16 residues. The CDR3 nucleotides read TGTGCCAGCAGCCAAGATCCAGGGATAAACTACAATGAGCAGTTCTTC. As protein: CASSQDPGINYNEQFF.

The CDR3 sequence: CASSLVSERYEQYF. CDR3 DNA sequence: TGCGCCAGCAGCTTGGTGTCGGAGCGCTACGAGCAGTACTTC. The rearrangement uses TRBV5-1 and TRBJ2-7; D call uncertain. CDR1 is SGHRS, CDR2 YFSETQ, per germline. Trimming removed 0 bases at V and 3 bases at J, with 10 bases between. This CDR3 has 14 residues.

The J gene is TRBJ2-6, the V gene TRBV7-9, with 8 bases fitting TRBD1. The ends lost 3 bases at V and 2 bases at J; junction bases unmatched: 9. The CDR3 loop spans 18 amino acids. The germline CDR1 and CDR2 sequences are SEHNR and FQNEAQ (reference sequence). The CDR3 region has the DNA TGTGCCAGCAGCTTCACCGGGACAGGAAGAACTGGGGCCAACGTCCTGACTTTC. Translated: CASSFTGTGRTGANVLTF.

The chain has TRBV6-7 and TRBJ2-7; the D is unclear. Being an ORF, TRBV6-7 has a function that is uncertain. The CDR3 runs 14 residues. V lost 0 bases and J lost 3, with 9 bases in between. DNA for the CDR3: TGTGCCAGCAGTTACTCGACTGGTGGCTACGAGCAGTACTTC. Amino acid sequence: CASSYSTGGYEQYF.

The V call is TRBV11-2, the J call TRBJ2-2; D is unclear. This CDR3 has 14 residues. V gave up 6 bases and J gave up 1 base, with 9 bases separating them. Germline V lookup: CDR1 SGHAT, CDR2 FQNNGV. The CDR3 is CASSSQWNTGELFF. The CDR3, as DNA: TGTGCCAGCAGTTCACAATGGAACACCGGGGAGCTGTTTTTT.